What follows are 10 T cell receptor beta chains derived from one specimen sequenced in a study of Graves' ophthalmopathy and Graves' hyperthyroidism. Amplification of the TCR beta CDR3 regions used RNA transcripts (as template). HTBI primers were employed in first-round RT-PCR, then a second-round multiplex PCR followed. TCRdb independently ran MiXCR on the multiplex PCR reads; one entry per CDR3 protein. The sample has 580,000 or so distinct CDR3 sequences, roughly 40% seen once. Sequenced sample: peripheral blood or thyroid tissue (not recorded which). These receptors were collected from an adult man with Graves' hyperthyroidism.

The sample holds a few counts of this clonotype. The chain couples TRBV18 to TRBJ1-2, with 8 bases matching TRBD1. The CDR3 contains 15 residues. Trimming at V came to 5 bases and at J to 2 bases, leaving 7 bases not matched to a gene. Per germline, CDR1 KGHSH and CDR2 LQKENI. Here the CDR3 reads CASSTYRQGNYGYTF. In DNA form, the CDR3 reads TGTGCCAGCTCAACCTATAGACAGGGGAACTATGGCTACACCTTC.

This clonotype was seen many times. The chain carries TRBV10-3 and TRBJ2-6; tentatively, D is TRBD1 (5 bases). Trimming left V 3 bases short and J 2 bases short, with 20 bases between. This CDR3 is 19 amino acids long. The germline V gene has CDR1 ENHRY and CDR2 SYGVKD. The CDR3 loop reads CAISEGRAGMVTGANVLTF. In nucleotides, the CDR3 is TGTGCCATCAGTGAAGGTCGGGCAGGGATGGTTACTGGGGCCAACGTCCTGACTTTC.

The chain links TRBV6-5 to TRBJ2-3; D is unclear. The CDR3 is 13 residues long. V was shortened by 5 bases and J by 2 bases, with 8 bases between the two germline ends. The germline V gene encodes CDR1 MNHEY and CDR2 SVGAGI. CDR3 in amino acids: CASSEVHTDTQYF. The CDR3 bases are TGTGCCAGCAGTGAAGTTCACACAGATACGCAGTATTTT.

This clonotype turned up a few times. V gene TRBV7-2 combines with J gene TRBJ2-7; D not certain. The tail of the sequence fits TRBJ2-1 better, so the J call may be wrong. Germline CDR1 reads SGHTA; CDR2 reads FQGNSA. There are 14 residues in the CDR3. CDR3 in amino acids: CASSDSLRPNEQFF. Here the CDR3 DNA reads TGTGCCAGCAGCGATAGTCTGAGGCCCAATGAGCAGTTCTTC.

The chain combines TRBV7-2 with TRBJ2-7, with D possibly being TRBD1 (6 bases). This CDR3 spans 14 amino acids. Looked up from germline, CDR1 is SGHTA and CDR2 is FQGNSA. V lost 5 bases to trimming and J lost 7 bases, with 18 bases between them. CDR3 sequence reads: CASSRPRGSGEQYF. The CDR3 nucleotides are TGTGCCAGCAGCCGTCCCAGGGGTTCCGGGGAGCAGTACTTC.

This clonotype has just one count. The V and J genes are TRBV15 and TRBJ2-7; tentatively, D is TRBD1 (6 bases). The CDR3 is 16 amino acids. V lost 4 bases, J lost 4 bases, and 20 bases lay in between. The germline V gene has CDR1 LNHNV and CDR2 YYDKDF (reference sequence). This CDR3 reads CATSTGQGGLPYEQYF. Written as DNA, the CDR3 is TGTGCCACCAGCACCGGGCAAGGGGGTTTACCATACGAGCAGTACTTC.

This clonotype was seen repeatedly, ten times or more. The CDR3 DNA follows: TGCAGCGTTGAGGTCAGGGCCAACACTGAAGCTTTCTTT. Translated: CSVEVRANTEAFF. The rearrangement links TRBV29-1 to TRBJ1-1; D is perhaps TRBD1 (5 bases). Germline assignment: CDR1 SQVTM and CDR2 ANQGSEA. The ends were cut back, 3 bases at V and 2 bases at J, with 10 bases in the middle. This CDR3 is built from 13 residues.

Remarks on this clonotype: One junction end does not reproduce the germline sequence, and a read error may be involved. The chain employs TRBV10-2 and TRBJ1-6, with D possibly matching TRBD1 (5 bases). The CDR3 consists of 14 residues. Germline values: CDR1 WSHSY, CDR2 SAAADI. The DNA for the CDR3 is TGTGCCAGCAGCCAGAGGGGCTATAATTCACCCCTCCACTTT. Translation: CASSQRGYNSPLHF.

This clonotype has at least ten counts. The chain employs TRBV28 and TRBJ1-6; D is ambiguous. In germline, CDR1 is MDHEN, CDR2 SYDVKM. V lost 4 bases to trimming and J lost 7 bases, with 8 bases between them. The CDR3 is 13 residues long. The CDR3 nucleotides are TGTGCCAGCAGTTGGAGGAAGAATTCACCCCTCCACTTT. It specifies CASSWRKNSPLHF.

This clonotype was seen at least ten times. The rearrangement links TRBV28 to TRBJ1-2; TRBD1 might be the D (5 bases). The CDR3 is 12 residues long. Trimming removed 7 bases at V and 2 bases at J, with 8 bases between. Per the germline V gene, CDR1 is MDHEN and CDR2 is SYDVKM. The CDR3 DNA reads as TGTGCCAGCAAAGACAGCAACTATGGCTACACCTTC. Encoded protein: CASKDSNYGYTF.